Listed below are T cell receptor beta chains from one sample, sequenced in a study of blood T cells in healthy people across ages. Via MiXCR, TCRdb re-called the 5' RACE reads, giving one row per CDR3 protein. The sample consists of about 800,000 distinct CDR3 sequences, roughly 46% of them appearing once. Sequencing was performed on blood. Every receptor here comes from a man aged 80 or over in good health. Both conserved end residues are part of each CDR3. D genes are given only for firm matches. A clone size is listed for some rows: how often the clone was seen (once, few, many), or a class if it is expanded.

TRBJ2-7	11	-	TRBV6-6	-	CASKGAYEQYF	TGTGCCAGCAAGGGGGCCTACGAGCAGTACTTC
TRBJ2-7	18	TRBD2	TRBV18	few	CASSPRLRLAGSGDIQYF	TGTGCCAGCTCACCACGTTTGAGGCTAGCGGGAAGTGGGGACATTCAGTACTTT
TRBJ2-1	16	TRBD2	TRBV30	-	CAWSHGGEFFVDEQFF	TGTGCCTGGAGTCACGGGGGGGAGTTTTTTGTCGATGAGCAGTTCTTC
TRBJ1-1	14	-	TRBV7-3	-	CASSLTPFSGEAFF	TGTGCCAGCAGCTTAACCCCCTTCAGCGGTGAAGCTTTCTTT
TRBJ1-4	15	TRBD1	TRBV11-3	-	CASSTRTGDDRKLFF	TGTGCCAGCAGCACGCGGACAGGAGACGATCGAAAACTGTTTTTT
TRBJ2-6	18	TRBD2	TRBV5-6	-	CASSLVLAGDSGANVLTF	TGTGCCAGCAGCTTGGTCCTAGCGGGTGACTCTGGGGCCAACGTCCTGACTTTC
TRBJ2-5	14	TRBD2	TRBV20-1	-	CSAQVQRERETQYF	TGCAGTGCTCAGGTCCAGCGGGAAAGGGAGACCCAGTACTTC
TRBJ2-5	15	TRBD1	TRBV24-1	-	CATSDPRDRKETQYF	TGTGCCACCAGTGACCCCCGGGACAGGAAAGAGACCCAGTACTTC
TRBJ2-7	19	TRBD2	TRBV10-3	-	CAISESGTSGGRRTYEQYF	TGTGCCATCAGTGAGTCGGGGACTAGCGGGGGAAGGCGTACCTACGAGCAGTACTTC
TRBJ2-7	14	TRBD2	TRBV20-1	many	CSAGTSGSSSEQYF	TGCAGTGCAGGGACTAGCGGGAGCTCGTCCGAGCAGTACTTC
TRBJ2-7	14	TRBD1	TRBV7-9	-	CASSLTGGEVEQYF	TGTGCCAGCAGCTTGACAGGGGGTGAGGTCGAGCAGTACTTC